The T cell receptor beta chain under discussion was sequenced for a study of T cells in Graves' hyperthyroidism and ophthalmopathy. Diagnoses were established using clinical symptoms, serum thyroxine and TRAb, thyroid ultrasound and orbital computed tomography. Blood from later-ophthalmopathy patients was taken at first hyperthyroidism diagnosis. General study findings and limits: Blood also carried most thyroid clonotypes expanded above 0.001.

Amplification of TCR beta CDR3 regions was performed using RNA transcripts as template. With the HTBI primer set, the TCR CDR3 went through a first round of RT-PCR. TCRdb used MiXCR to reprocess the multiplex PCR reads, holding one entry per CDR3 protein. The repertoire includes approximately 260,000 distinct CDR3 sequences, 13% to 15% of them detected once, and over 25% sits in the top ten. This clonotype has only one observation. The antigen is undetermined. This TCR was sampled from a woman aged 50 to 60 with Graves' hyperthyroidism that later progressed to Graves' ophthalmopathy. Sequencing was carried out using blood.

In DNA, the CDR3 is TGTGCCAGCAGTGAACTCCTAGCGGACTACGAGCAGTACTTC. Amino acids: CASSELLADYEQYF. This chain connects TRBV6-1 to TRBJ2-7, with 7 bases aligning to TRBD2. Germline V lookup: CDR1 MNHNS, CDR2 SASEGT. The CDR3 contains 14 residues. The V gene end was trimmed by 2 bases and the J gene end by 3 bases; junction bases not matched to a gene: 4.